Listed below are T cell receptor beta chains from one sample, sequenced in a study of beta chain features in type 1 diabetes. The table came from immunoSEQ multiplex PCR; TCRdb's copy has only in-frame clones and leaves some out. The sample lists about 160,000 clones, approximately 8.1% occurring once. The sample comprised central memory CD4+ T cells from blood. Every receptor here comes from a woman aged 40 to 50 with type 1 diabetes. Each CDR3 is given with its conserved first and last residue.

>TRBV7-3
CASSETGDNEQFF
>TRBV6-5
CASTGGHEQYF
>TRBV7-9
CASSLGTGITEAFF
>TRBV6-5
CASSYGGVGYTEAFF
>TRBV19
CASSIVSSGANVLTF
>TRBV29-1
CSVVGPSNGQFF
>TRBV28
CASSWGTGGSRAFF
>TRBV28
CASSLEETQYF
>TRBV6-6
CASSHVLEVIAYEQYF
>TRBV7-2
CASSRVPRGYEQYF
>TRBV9
CASSSRDRGTDTQYF
>TRBV4-3
CASSHRLAGGKDTQYF
>TRBV5-1
CASSFGTSGTEQYF
>TRBV5-6
CASSQFDTQYF
>TRBV4-2
CASSPGREIETQYF
>TRBV10-3
CAISVLGGSSEQYF
>TRBV5-6
CASSSTHYEQYF
>TRBV4-2
CASSLGGARGSDTQYF
>TRBV27
CASSPTSASREQYF
>TRBV5-6
CASSLGGPGTEAFF
>TRBV4-3
CASSQAQEYGYTF
>TRBV5-1
CASSFGGDQPQHF
>TRBV28
CASSQRAEQYF
>TRBV7-2
CASSPFGGGSYEQYF
>TRBV5-1
CASSEDYTQYF
>TRBV7-2
CASSPDRGRREQFF
>TRBV7-2
CASSTRLAGGYNEQFF
>TRBV29-1
CSSLAGGPWDTQYF
>TRBV15
CATSTGVGTEAFF
>TRBV5-1
CASSLAPGNTEAFF
>TRBV2
CASSVDRVETQYF
>TRBV6-1
CASEEIGPTYEQYF
>TRBV28
CASSRRTGLQETQYF
>TRBV29-1
CSAVGGLSSLNTEAFF
>TRBV27
CASSSYTEAFF
>TRBV7-9
CASAPGTLPTGELFF
>TRBV15
CATSRDTRGSSYNEQFF
>TRBV5-1
CASSLAGQGSTDTQYF
>TRBV5-4
CASSRTGGTDTQYF
>TRBV28
CASRGTPHSGANVLTF
>TRBV19
CASSMPQGTYGYTF
>TRBV9
CASSAPGGSEKLFF
>TRBV19
CASIGTGYTYGYTF
>TRBV6-1
CASISQGTGWQPQHF
>TRBV7-2
CASSRRQGNEKLFF
>TRBV6-5
CASSYSTSGARNEQFF
>TRBV30
CATLDGDSLSGANVLTF
>TRBV15
CATSTQYTGELFF
>TRBV27
CASSLPGRTISGNTIYF
>TRBV5-1
CASSSQGEDGYTF
>TRBV7-3
CASSLQPAGEGEQFF
>TRBV5-1
CASSLQPGEQTQYF
>TRBV9
CASSVARTSRYNEQFF
>TRBV30
CAHWGETEAFF
>TRBV6-5
CASSYGQSTEQYF